What follows describes a single T cell receptor beta chain. The CDR3 is 17 amino acids. These data are taken from a study of blood T cell repertoires in COVID-19. Study at large: PBMCs, B-cell-depleted T cells, or T cells provided the cDNA or gDNA that made up the material.

Under the authors' procedure: The assay estimated nucleated cells by amplifying reference gene primers. Measured with immunoSEQ multiplex PCR; TCRdb has only the in-frame clones, and not every one. V and J calls and clone size are as listed in that table; D and trimming were resolved from the DNA. The repertoire consists of about 130,000 clones, with about 81% occurring once and the leading ten covering approximately 18%. The origin of this receptor is a man younger than 40 with COVID-19, enrolled during active disease. The sequenced material came from peripheral blood. V and J are TRBV21-1 and TRBJ2-6; TRBD1 was called by the table and not checked on the DNA. TRBV21-1 constitutes a pseudogene. CDR3 DNA sequence: TGTGCCAGCAGCCCGACAGGTTCTAGCTCTGGGGCCAACGTCCTGACTTTC. This translates into CASSPTGSSSGANVLTF.